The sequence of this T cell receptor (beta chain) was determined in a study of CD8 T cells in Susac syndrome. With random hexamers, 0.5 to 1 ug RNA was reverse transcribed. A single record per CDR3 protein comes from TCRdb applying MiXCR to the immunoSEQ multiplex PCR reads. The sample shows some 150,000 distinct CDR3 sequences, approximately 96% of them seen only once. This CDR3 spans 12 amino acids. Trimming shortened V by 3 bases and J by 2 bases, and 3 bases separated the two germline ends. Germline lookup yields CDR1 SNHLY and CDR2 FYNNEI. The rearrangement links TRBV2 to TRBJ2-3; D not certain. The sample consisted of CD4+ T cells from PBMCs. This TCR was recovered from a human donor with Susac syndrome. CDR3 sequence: CASSDNTDTQYF. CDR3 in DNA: TGTGCCAGCAGTGATAACACAGATACGCAGTATTTT.